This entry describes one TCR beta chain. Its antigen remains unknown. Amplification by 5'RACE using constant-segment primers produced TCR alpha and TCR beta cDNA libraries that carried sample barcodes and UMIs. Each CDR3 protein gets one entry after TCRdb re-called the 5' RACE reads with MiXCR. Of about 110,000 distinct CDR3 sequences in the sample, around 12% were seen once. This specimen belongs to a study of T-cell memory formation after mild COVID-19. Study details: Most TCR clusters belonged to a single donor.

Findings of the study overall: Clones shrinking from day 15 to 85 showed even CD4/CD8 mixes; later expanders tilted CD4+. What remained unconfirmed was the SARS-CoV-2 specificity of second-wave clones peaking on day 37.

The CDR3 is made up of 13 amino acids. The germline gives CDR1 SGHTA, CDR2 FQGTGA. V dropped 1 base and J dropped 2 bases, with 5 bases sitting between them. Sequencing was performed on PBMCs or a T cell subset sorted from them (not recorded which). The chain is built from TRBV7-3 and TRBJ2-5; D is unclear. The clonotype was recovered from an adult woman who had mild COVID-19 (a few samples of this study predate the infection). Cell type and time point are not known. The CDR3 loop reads CASSLNRQETQYF. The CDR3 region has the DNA TGTGCCAGCAGCTTAAACAGACAAGAGACCCAGTACTTC.